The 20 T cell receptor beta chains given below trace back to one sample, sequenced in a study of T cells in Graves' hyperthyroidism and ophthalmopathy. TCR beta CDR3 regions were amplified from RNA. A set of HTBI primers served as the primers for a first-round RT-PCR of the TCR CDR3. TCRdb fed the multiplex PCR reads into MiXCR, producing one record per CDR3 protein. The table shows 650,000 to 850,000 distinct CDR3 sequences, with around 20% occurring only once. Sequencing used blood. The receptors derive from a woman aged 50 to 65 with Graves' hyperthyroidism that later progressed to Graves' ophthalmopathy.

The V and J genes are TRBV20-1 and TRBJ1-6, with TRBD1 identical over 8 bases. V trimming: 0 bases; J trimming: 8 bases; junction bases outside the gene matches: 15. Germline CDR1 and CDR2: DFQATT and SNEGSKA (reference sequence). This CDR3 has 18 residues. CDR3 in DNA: TGCAGTGCTAGAGATCTCCTCTCCGGACAGGGAGTATATTCACCCCTCCACTTT. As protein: CSARDLLSGQGVYSPLHF.

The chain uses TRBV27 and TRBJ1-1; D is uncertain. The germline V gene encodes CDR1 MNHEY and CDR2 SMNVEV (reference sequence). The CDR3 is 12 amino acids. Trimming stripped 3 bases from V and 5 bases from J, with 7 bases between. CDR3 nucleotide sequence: TGTGCCAGCAGTTTTTTTGGTACTGAAGCTTTCTTT. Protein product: CASSFFGTEAFF.

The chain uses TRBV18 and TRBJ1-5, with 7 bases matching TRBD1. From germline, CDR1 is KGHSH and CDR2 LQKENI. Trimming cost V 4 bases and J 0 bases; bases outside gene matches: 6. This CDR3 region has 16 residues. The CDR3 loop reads CASSRDRPYSNQPQHF. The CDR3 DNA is TGTGCCAGCTCACGGGACAGACCCTATAGCAATCAGCCCCAGCATTTT.

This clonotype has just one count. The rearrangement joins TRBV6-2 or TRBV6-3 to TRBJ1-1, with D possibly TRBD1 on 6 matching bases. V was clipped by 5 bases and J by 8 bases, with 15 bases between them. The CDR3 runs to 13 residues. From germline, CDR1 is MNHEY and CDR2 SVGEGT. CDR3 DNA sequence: TGTGCCAGCAGTCGGAGACAGGTACTGGAAGCTTTCTTT. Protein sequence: CASSRRQVLEAFF.

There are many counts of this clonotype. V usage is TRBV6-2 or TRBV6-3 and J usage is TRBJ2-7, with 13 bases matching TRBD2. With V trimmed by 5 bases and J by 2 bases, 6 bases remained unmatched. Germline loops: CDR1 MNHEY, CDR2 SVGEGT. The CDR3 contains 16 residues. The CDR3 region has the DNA TGTGCCAGCAGTGACCGGACTAGCGGGAGCACCTACGAGCAGTACTTC. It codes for CASSDRTSGSTYEQYF.

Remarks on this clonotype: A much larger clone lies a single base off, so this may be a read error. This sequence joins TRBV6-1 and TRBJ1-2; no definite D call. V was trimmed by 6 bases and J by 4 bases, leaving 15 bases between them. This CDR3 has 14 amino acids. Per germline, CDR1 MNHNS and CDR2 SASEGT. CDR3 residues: CASRIQTESYGYTF. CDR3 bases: TGTGCCAGCAGGATACAGACTGAATCCTATGGCTACACCTTC.

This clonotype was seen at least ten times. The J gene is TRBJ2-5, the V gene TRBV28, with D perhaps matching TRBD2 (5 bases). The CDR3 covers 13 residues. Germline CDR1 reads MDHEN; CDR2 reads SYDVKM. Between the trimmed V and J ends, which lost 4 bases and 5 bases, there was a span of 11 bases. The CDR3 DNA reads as TGTGCCAGCAGTTATGAGGGAGAGGAGACCCAGTACTTC. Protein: CASSYEGEETQYF.

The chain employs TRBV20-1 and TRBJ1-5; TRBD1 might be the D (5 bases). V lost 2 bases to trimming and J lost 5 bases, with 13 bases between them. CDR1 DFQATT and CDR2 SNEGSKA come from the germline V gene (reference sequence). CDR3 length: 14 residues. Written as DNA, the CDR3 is TGCAGTGCTAGACGCAGGGACCTTCATCAGCCCCAGCATTTT. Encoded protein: CSARRRDLHQPQHF.

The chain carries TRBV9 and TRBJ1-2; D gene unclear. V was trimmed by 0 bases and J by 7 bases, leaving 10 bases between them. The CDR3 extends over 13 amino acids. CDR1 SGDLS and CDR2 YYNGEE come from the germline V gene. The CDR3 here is CASSVGRGVGYTF. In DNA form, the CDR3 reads TGTGCCAGCAGCGTAGGACGGGGTGTTGGCTACACCTTC.

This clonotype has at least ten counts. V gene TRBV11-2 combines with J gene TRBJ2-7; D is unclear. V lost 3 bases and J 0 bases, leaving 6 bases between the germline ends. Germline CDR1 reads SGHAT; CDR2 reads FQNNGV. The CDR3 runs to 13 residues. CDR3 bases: TGTGCCAGCAGCTTCGGGTACTCCTACGAGCAGTACTTC. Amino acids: CASSFGYSYEQYF.

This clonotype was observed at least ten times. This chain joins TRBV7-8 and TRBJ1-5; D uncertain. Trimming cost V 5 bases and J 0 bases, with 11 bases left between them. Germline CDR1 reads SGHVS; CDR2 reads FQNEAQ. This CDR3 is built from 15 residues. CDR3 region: CASSRQYGSNQPQHF. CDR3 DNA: TGTGCCAGCAGCCGTCAATATGGTAGCAATCAGCCCCAGCATTTT.

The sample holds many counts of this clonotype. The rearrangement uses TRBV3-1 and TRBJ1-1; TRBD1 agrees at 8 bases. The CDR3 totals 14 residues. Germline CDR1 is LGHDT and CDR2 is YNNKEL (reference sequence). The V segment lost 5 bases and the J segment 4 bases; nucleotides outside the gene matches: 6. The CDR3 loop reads CASSYGQGPTEAFF. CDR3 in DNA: TGTGCCAGCAGCTACGGACAGGGACCCACTGAAGCTTTCTTT.

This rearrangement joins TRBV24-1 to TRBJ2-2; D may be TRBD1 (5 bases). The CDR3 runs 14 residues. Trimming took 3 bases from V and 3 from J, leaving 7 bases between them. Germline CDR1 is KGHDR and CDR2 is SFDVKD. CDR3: CATSDIRDTGELFF. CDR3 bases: TGTGCCACCAGTGATATCAGGGACACCGGGGAGCTGTTTTTT.

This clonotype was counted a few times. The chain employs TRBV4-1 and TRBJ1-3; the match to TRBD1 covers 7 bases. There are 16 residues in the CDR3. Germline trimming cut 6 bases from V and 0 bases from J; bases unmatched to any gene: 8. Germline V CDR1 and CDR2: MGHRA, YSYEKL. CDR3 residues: CASRQGTTYSGNTIYF. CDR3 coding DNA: TGCGCCAGCAGACAGGGGACTACGTACTCTGGAAACACCATATATTTT.

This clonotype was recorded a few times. CDR3 residues: CASSFLSPRQGGGNTIYF. The CDR3 region has the DNA TGTGCCAGCAGCTTTCTCTCCCCAAGACAGGGAGGCGGAAACACCATATATTTT. The V gene is TRBV13, the J gene TRBJ1-3, with 7 bases matching TRBD1. The trim removed 3 bases at V and 4 bases at J, leaving 15 bases unmatched. Germline V gene sequence: CDR1 PRHDT, CDR2 FYEKMQ (reference sequence). The CDR3 sequence is 18 residues long.

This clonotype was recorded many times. The CDR3, as DNA: TGTGCCAGCAGCCCAGGGGCCCTGGAGGCGCGCACAGATACGCAGTATTTT. Its translation: CASSPGALEARTDTQYF. The V and J genes are TRBV11-2 and TRBJ2-3, with D possibly TRBD1 on 6 matching bases. CDR1 is SGHAT, CDR2 FQNNGV, per germline. V was shortened by 5 bases and J by 1 base, with 19 bases between the two germline ends. CDR3 size: 17 residues.

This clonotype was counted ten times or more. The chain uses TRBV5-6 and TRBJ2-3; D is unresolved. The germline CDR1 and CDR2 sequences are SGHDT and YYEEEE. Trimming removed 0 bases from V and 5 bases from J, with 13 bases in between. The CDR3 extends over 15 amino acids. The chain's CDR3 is CASSLVGRDQDTQYF. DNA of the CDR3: TGTGCCAGCAGCTTGGTAGGTAGGGATCAAGATACGCAGTATTTT.

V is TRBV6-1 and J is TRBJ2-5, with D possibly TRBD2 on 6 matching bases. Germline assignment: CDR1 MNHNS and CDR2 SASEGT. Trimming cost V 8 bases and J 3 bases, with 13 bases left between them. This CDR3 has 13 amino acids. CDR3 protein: CASSRGEKETQYF. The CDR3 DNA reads TGTGCCAGCTCACGCGGGGAGAAAGAGACCCAGTACTTC.

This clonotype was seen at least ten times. The CDR3 sequence: CASSLNPSGGASDTQYF. CDR3 DNA sequence: TGTGCCAGCAGCCTAAACCCTAGCGGGGGGGCCTCAGATACGCAGTATTTT. The chain employs TRBV3-1 and TRBJ2-3, with 12 bases that match TRBD2. Per germline, CDR1 LGHDT and CDR2 YNNKEL (reference sequence). CDR3 size: 17 residues. The junction had 9 bases not matched to a gene; V was cut back by 4 bases and J by 4 bases.

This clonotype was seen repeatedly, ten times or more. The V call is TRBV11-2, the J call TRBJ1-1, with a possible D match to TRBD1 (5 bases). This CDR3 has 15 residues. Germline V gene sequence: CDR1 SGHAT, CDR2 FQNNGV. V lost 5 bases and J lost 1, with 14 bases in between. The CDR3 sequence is CASSGRQYWNTEAFF. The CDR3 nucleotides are TGTGCCAGCAGCGGCAGACAGTACTGGAACACTGAAGCTTTCTTT.